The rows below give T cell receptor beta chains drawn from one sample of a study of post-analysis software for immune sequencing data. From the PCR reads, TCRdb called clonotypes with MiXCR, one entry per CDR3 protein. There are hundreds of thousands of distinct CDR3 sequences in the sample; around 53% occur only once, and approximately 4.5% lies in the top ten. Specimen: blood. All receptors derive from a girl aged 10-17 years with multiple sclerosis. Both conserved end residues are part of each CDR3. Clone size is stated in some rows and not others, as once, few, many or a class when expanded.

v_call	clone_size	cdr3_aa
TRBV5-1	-	CASSQAQGHEQYF
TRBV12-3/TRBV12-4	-	CASSYRRSGSADTQYF
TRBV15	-	CATSRDLQETQYF
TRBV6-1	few	CASSEAVAGGLWGTEAFF
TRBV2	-	CASILVAGARYIGEQFF
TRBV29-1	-	CSVGVGADTQYF
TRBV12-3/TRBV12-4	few	CASRMDSLNEQYF
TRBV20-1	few	CSANLAGSSYNEQFF
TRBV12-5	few	CASGQTDTQYF
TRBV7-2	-	CASSPIAGGGYNEQFF
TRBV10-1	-	CASSVGASGTGELFF
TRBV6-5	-	CASSYSADRDNYYSYEQYF
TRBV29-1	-	CSVSRPGDEEAFF
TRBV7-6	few	CASSLGGPKAYNEQFF
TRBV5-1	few	CASSAYVGGPYNEQFF
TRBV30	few	CAWSVPLGYTF
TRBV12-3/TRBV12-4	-	CASSTTGAEAFF
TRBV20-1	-	CSARQGTAEAFF
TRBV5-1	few	CASSMYRPFSYEQYF
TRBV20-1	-	CSARGFGQGGTEAFF
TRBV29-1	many	CSVGPGGARETQYF
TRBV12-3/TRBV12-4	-	CASSLHREEQFF
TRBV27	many	CASSSWGPETQYF
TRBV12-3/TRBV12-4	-	CASRRPGQLYNEQFF
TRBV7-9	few	CASSPQGVQPQHF
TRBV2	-	CASSVFSYEQYF
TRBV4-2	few	CASSLLGGFGKNIQYF
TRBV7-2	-	CASSSTAGVASEQFF
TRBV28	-	CASSTPDRHCEQYF
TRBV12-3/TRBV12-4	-	CASSISTLQETQYF
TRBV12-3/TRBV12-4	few	CASRERASTDTQYF
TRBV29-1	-	CSVESPNRGYEQYF
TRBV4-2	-	CASSLSGLRSGANVPTF
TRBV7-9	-	CASSFGQVESREQYF
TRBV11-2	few	CASSFFAQSSGANVLTF
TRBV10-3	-	CAVGTSGSSVTGELFF
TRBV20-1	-	CSARDNTGELFF
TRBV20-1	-	CSASYLLNQETQYF
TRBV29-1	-	CSVESRGYNEQFF
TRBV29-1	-	CSVPGQGNHEQYF
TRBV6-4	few	CASSVGQGFTNEQFF
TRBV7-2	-	CASSPGDLGFQETQYF
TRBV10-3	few	CAISESDRAGQFNEQFF
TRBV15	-	CATRRGRPTEYTQYF
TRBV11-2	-	CASSLVEPQQYF
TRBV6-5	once	CASSYWGLPGAEAFF
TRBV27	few	CASSLGQVRDNEQFF
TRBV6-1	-	CASRDRGSSNEQYF
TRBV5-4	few	CASSPKGGNYEQYF
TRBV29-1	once	CSVGAASTNEKLFF
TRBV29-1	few	CSVEGAQETQYF
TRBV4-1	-	CASSQDTTVFYEQYF
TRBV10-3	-	CAISQGLAGHEQYF